The next 17 T cell receptor beta chains were all read from a single sample in a study of CD8+CD57+ T cells in acquired aplastic anemia. Template material for TCR beta VDJ and CDR3 profiling consisted of genomic DNA. Each CDR3 protein is one row after TCRdb ran MiXCR on the reads. The table includes some 150,000 distinct CDR3 sequences, 60% to 80% detected once. The authors sequenced patients whose flow cytometry had shown CD8+CD57+ cell expansion. The sample was sorted CD4+, CD8+, or CD8+CD57+ T cells (not recorded which) from PBMCs. Receptor source: a human donor with aplastic anemia.

V gene TRBV5-4 combines with J gene TRBJ2-3; 7 nucleotides agree with TRBD2. The trim removed 4 bases at V and 11 bases at J, leaving 4 bases unmatched. Germline assignment: CDR1 SGHNT and CDR2 YYREEE (reference sequence). The CDR3 consists of 11 residues. The CDR3 reads CASSREGRQYF. The CDR3, as DNA: TGTGCCAGCAGCAGGGAGGGACGGCAGTATTTT.

The chain recombines TRBV12-3 or TRBV12-4 with TRBJ1-1; D gene ambiguous. Deletions cut 6 bases from V and 2 bases from J, with 16 bases between. This CDR3 has 15 amino acids. The CDR3 DNA is TGTGCCAGCAGCCGACTAGTGGTGGGCAACACTGAAGCTTTCTTT. Its translation is CASSRLVVGNTEAFF.

This sequence joins TRBV24-1 and TRBJ2-1; a possible D gene is TRBD1 (5 bases). Deletions cut 1 base from V and 9 bases from J, with 12 bases between. In germline, CDR1 is KGHDR, CDR2 SFDVKD. CDR3 length: 14 residues. This CDR3 is CATSDFDQRGEQFF. The DNA for the CDR3 is TGTGCCACCAGTGATTTTGACCAAAGGGGTGAGCAGTTCTTC.

This clonotype turned up a few times. This chain uses TRBV5-5 with TRBJ2-7; 9 bases match TRBD1. The CDR3 runs to 14 residues. The ends lost 5 bases at V and 2 bases at J; junction bases unmatched: 5. The germline V gene encodes CDR1 SGHKS and CDR2 YYEKEE (reference sequence). The CDR3 sequence: CASRWGQGAYEQYF. The CDR3 nucleotides read TGTGCCAGCAGATGGGGACAGGGCGCCTACGAGCAGTACTTC.

The chain uses TRBV25-1 and TRBJ2-3, with a possible D match to TRBD2 (5 bases). Germline V gene data show CDR1 as MGHDK and CDR2 as SYGVNS. V gave up 3 bases and J gave up 4 bases, with 14 bases separating them. CDR3 length equals 15 residues. CDR3 coding DNA: TGTGCCAGCAGTGATAGTGGGCTGAGGGCAGATACGCAGTATTTT. Translated: CASSDSGLRADTQYF. Full variable domain (missing parts from reference TRBV25-1 and TRBJ2-3): EADIYQTPRYLVIGTGKKITLECSQTMGHDKMYWYQQDPGMELHLIHYSYGVNSTEKGDLSSESTVSRIRTEHFPLTLESARPSHTSQYLCASSDSGLRADTQYFGPGTRLTVL.

This clonotype was picked up a small number of times. V is TRBV24-1 and J is TRBJ2-1, with 9 positions matching TRBD2. The V gene's germline CDR1 is KGHDR and CDR2 SFDVKD. The V and J ends lost 4 bases and 10 bases, in that order; junction bases with no gene match: 13. The CDR3 spans 16 residues. The CDR3 region is CATSDPKLAGAGEQFF. CDR3 nucleotides: TGTGCCACCAGTGACCCCAAATTAGCGGGGGCTGGCGAGCAGTTCTTC.

The chain carries TRBV12-5 and TRBJ2-7; 8 bases are shared with TRBD1. Germline loops: CDR1 LGHNT, CDR2 FRNRAP. Trimming at V came to 0 bases and at J to 3 bases, leaving 13 bases not matched to a gene. This CDR3 spans 18 amino acids. CDR3 in DNA: TGTGCTAGTGGTTTGGTACAATCAGGGACAGGAGCTCGCTACGAGCAGTACTTC. Protein sequence: CASGLVQSGTGARYEQYF. The whole variable domain, remainder taken from reference TRBV12-5 and TRBJ2-7, is DARVTQTPRHKVTEMGQEVTMRCQPILGHNTVFWYRQTMMQGLELLAYFRNRAPLDDSGMPKDRFSAEMPDATLATLKIQPSEPRDSAVYFCASGLVQSGTGARYEQYFGPGTRLTVT.

This clonotype was seen just once. The rearrangement links TRBV7-2 to TRBJ1-5, with a weak D call TRBD1 (5 bases). Germline loops: CDR1 SGHTA, CDR2 FQGNSA. V lost 3 bases to trimming and J lost 6 bases, with 15 bases between them. CDR3 length: 15 amino acids. CDR3 DNA sequence: TGTGCCAGCAGCTTGTCCGCAGGGTTGGGTCAGCCCCAGCATTTT. This sequence encodes CASSLSAGLGQPQHF. Combining the CDR3 with reference TRBV7-2 and TRBJ1-5 gives the whole variable domain GAGVSQSPSNKVTEKGKDVELRCDPISGHTALYWYRQSLGQGLEFLIYFQGNSAPDKSGLPSDRFSAERTGGSVSTLTIQRTQQEDSAVYLCASSLSAGLGQPQHFGDGTRLSIL.

V is TRBV7-9 and J is TRBJ2-7; 13 nucleotides match TRBD2. The germline V gene has CDR1 SEHNR and CDR2 FQNEAQ (reference sequence). V was pared by 5 bases and J by 4 bases, with 5 bases of the junction left unmatched. This CDR3 contains 15 residues. CDR3 DNA sequence: TGTGCCAGCAGCCCCGGGACTAGCGGGATATACGAGCAGTACTTC. It specifies CASSPGTSGIYEQYF.

The chain employs TRBV12-3 or TRBV12-4 and TRBJ1-5; 7 bases fit TRBD1. The CDR3 is 17 amino acids. The CDR3 sequence is CASGLDRTGDSNQPQHF. The CDR3 nucleotides are TGTGCTAGTGGTTTGGATCGGACAGGTGATAGCAATCAGCCCCAGCATTTT.

The chain links TRBV20-1 to TRBJ1-1; D possibly corresponds to TRBD1 (5 bases). Between the trimmed V and J ends, which lost 3 bases and 1 base, there was a span of 12 bases. CDR1 and CDR2 (germline): DFQATT, SNEGSKA (reference sequence). This CDR3 spans 14 amino acids. CDR3 amino acids: CSARRQTENTEAFF. The CDR3 DNA follows: TGCAGTGCTAGGAGGCAGACAGAGAACACTGAAGCTTTCTTT.

The sample holds one count of this clonotype. The CDR3 is CAISSDPVKKNTEAFF. CDR3 coding DNA: TGTGCCATCAGCTCCGACCCAGTAAAAAAGAACACTGAAGCTTTCTTT. The chain recombines TRBV10-3 with TRBJ1-1; D is unresolved. With 6 bases removed from V and 1 base from J, the gap between germline ends came to 18 bases. This CDR3 is built from 16 residues. The germline V gene encodes CDR1 ENHRY and CDR2 SYGVKD.

As regards this clonotype: Germline and junction disagree at one end, which may indicate a read error. The chain combines TRBV7-7 with TRBJ2-6; D is undetermined. This CDR3 has 14 amino acids. The germline V gene encodes CDR1 SSHAT and CDR2 FNYEAQ (reference sequence). CDR3: CASSLVRPIYVLTF. CDR3 DNA: TGTGCTAGCAGCTTAGTTCGACCCATATACGTCCTGACTTTC.

This chain links TRBV7-8 with TRBJ2-7; TRBD1 matches 8 bases. CDR3 length equals 14 residues. Germline V lookup: CDR1 SGHVS, CDR2 FQNEAQ. V shed 3 bases and J 5 bases; nucleotides not matched to a gene: 6. This CDR3 reads CASSLLQGAHEQYF. The DNA of the CDR3 is TGTGCCAGCAGCTTGCTCCAGGGGGCCCACGAGCAGTACTTC.

This chain connects TRBV2 to TRBJ2-7; D gene uncertain. CDR3 length: 15 amino acids. V dropped 7 bases and J dropped 0 bases, with 16 bases sitting between them. The germline V gene encodes CDR1 SNHLY and CDR2 FYNNEI. This CDR3 reads CASKNEADSSYEQYF. CDR3 sequence (DNA): TGTGCCAGCAAAAATGAGGCCGATAGCTCCTACGAGCAGTACTTC.

This chain connects TRBV12-3 or TRBV12-4 to TRBJ2-3, with a tentative D call TRBD1 (7 bases). CDR3 size: 16 residues. Trimming removed 8 bases at V and 4 bases at J, with 22 bases between. For the CDR3, the DNA is TGTGCCAGCTCAGGGGGGACCAAGCAGGTTTCAGATACGCAGTATTTT. Translated, it gives CASSGGTKQVSDTQYF.

This chain's CDR3 is CASSSEGLRNTGELFF. The CDR3 nucleotides read TGTGCCAGCAGCTCGGAGGGACTCCGGAACACCGGGGAGCTGTTTTTT. The chain combines TRBV7-3 with TRBJ2-2, with D perhaps TRBD2 (6 bases). CDR1 SGHTA and CDR2 FQGTGA come from the germline V gene. Between the trimmed V and J ends, which lost 4 bases and 1 base, there was a span of 13 bases. This CDR3 has 16 amino acids.